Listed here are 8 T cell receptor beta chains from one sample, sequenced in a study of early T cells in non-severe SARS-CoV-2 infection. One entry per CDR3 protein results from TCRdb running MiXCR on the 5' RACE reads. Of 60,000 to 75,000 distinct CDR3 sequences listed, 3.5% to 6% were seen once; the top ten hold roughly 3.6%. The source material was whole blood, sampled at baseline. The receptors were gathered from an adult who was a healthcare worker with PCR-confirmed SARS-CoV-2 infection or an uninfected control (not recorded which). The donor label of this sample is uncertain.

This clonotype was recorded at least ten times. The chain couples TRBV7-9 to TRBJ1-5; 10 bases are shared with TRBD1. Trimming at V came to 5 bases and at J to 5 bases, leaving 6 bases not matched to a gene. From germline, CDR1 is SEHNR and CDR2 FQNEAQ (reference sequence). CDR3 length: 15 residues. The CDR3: CASSPSGTGDQPQHF. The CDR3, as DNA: TGTGCCAGCAGCCCCAGTGGGACAGGGGATCAGCCCCAGCATTTT.

CDR3 in amino acids: CASSFARDHLTDTQYF. CDR3 sequence (DNA): TGTGCCAGCAGCTTCGCCCGGGACCATCTAACAGATACGCAGTATTTT. V usage is TRBV5-4 and J usage is TRBJ2-3, with D possibly called TRBD1 or TRBD2 (5 bases each). This CDR3 has 16 residues. V lost 2 bases and J lost 3, with 16 bases in between. From germline, CDR1 is SGHNT and CDR2 YYREEE (reference sequence).

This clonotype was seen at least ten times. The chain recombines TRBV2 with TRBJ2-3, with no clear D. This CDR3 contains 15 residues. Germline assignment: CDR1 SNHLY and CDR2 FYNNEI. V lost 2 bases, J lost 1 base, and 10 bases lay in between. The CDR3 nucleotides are TGTGCCAGCAGTGAATCGGGCGGACGCACAGATACGCAGTATTTT. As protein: CASSESGGRTDTQYF.

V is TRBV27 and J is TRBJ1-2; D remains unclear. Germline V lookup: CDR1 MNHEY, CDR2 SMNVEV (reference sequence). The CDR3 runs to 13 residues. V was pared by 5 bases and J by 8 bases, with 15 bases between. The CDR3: CASSIGKDRGYTF. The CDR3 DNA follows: TGTGCCAGCAGTATAGGGAAGGATAGGGGCTACACCTTC.

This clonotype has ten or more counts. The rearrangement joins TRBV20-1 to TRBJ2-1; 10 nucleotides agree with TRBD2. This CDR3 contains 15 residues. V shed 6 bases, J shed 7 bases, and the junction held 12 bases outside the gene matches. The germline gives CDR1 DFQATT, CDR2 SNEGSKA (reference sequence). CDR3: CSAHSGLAGVNEQFF. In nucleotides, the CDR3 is TGCAGTGCCCACTCTGGGCTAGCGGGGGTTAATGAGCAGTTCTTC.

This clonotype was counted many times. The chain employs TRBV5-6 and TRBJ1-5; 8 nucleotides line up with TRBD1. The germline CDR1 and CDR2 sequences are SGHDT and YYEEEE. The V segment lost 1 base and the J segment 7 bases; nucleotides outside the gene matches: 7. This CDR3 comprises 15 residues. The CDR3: CASSLFQGAKQPQHF. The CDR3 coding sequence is TGTGCCAGCAGCTTGTTTCAGGGGGCGAAACAGCCCCAGCATTTT.

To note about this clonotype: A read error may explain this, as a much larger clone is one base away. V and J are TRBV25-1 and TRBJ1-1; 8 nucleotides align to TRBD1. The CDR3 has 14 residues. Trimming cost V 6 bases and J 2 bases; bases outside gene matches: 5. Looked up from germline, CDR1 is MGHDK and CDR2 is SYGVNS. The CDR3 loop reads CASRQTGDNTEAFF. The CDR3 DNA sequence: TGTGCCAGCAGACAGACAGGGGATAACACTGAAGCTTTCTTT.

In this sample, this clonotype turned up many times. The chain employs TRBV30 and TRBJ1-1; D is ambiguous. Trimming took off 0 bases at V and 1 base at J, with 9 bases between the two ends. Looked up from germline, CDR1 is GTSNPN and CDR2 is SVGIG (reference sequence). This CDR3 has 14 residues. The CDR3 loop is CAWSVLSGNTEAFF. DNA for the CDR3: TGTGCCTGGAGTGTACTCTCAGGGAACACTGAAGCTTTCTTT. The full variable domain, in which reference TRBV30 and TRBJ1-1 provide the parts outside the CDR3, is SQTIHQWPATLVQPVGSPLSLECTVEGTSNPNLYWYRQAAGRGLQLLFYSVGIGQISSEVPQNLSASRPQDRQFILSSKKLLLSDSGFYLCAWSVLSGNTEAFFGQGTRLTVV.